Shown below are 22 T cell receptor beta chains from a single sample sequenced in a study of beta chain features in type 1 diabetes. Their cognate antigens are unknown. Reverse transcribing all isolated RNA meant expressed TCRB transcripts were sequenced. Clones were read by immunoSEQ multiplex PCR, and TCRdb kept only the in-frame ones, dropping some. Among roughly 160,000 clones listed, over 6% were seen once. Whole-study findings and limits: Among all four CD4+ subsets, Type 1 diabetes patients had TCRB CDR3s that were moderately but significantly shorter.

The material sequenced was central memory CD4+ T cells from blood. The receptors stem from a man aged 18 to 35 with type 1 diabetes.

The table lists this clone with a few counts. The chain recombines TRBV27 with TRBJ1-6, with TRBD1 matching 9 bases. The CDR3 has 13 residues. V was clipped by 6 bases and J by 6 bases; unmatched bases: 0. Germline CDR1 reads MNHEY; CDR2 reads SMNVEV (reference sequence). In DNA form, the CDR3 reads TGTGCCAGCAGGGGACAGGGTAATTCACCCCTCCACTTT. It codes for CASRGQGNSPLHF.

In this sample, this clone turned up a few times. The genes are TRBV28 and TRBJ2-4; 8 bases match TRBD2. The CDR3 consists of 14 residues. V dropped 7 bases and J dropped 7; count of bases not matched to a gene: 9. The germline V gene has CDR1 MDHEN and CDR2 SYDVKM. CDR3 sequence (DNA): TGTGCCAGCAACGTCGGGACTAGTCGGAACATTCAGTACTTC. This codes for CASNVGTSRNIQYF.

This clone was seen more than once but under ten times. The V call is TRBV6-5, the J call TRBJ2-2; 10 bases match TRBD2. The CDR3 is made up of 15 amino acids. Trimming removed 5 bases from V and 2 bases from J; junction bases left unmatched: 2. Germline V lookup: CDR1 MNHEY, CDR2 SVGAGI. The CDR3 DNA reads as TGTGCCAGCAGTCTAGCGGGAGCCAACACCGGGGAGCTGTTTTTT. It yields the protein CASSLAGANTGELFF.

The table lists this clone with a few counts. The chain links TRBV18 to TRBJ2-1; TRBD1 is a possible D gene (5 bases). Trimming took 5 bases from V and 8 from J, leaving 13 bases between them. Germline lookup yields CDR1 KGHSH and CDR2 LQKENI. This CDR3 is built from 13 residues. CDR3 loop: CASSVSRGDEQFF. CDR3 bases: TGTGCCAGCTCAGTCTCTAGGGGCGATGAGCAGTTCTTC. Full variable domain (outside the CDR3, taken from reference TRBV18 and TRBJ2-1): NAGVMQNPRHLVRRRGQEARLRCSPMKGHSHVYWYRQLPEEGLKFMVYLQKENIIDESGMPKERFSAEFPKEGPSILRIQQVVRGDSAAYFCASSVSRGDEQFFGPGTRLTVL.

The chain employs TRBV19 and TRBJ2-1; D may be TRBD2 (5 bases). Germline lookup yields CDR1 LNHDA and CDR2 SQIVND (reference sequence). The CDR3 totals 14 residues. V lost 5 bases and J lost 9, with 17 bases in between. In nucleotides, the CDR3 is TGTGCCAGTAGTGGGAGCACTGTAAGAGGTGAGCAGTTCTTC. This encodes CASSGSTVRGEQFF. Full variable domain (outside the CDR3, taken from reference TRBV19 and TRBJ2-1): DGGITQSPKYLFRKEGQNVTLSCEQNLNHDAMYWYRQDPGQGLRLIYYSQIVNDFQKGDIAEGYSVSREKKESFPLTVTSAQKNPTAFYLCASSGSTVRGEQFFGPGTRLTVL.

The CDR3 DNA reads as TGTGCCAGCAGCCCTGGGGCCGGCACAGATACGCAGTATTTT. Residues: CASSPGAGTDTQYF. The rearrangement uses TRBV16 and TRBJ2-3; a weak D match, TRBD1 (5 bases). This CDR3 region has 14 residues. V lost 4 bases to trimming and J lost 1 base, with 9 bases between them. Germline loops: CDR1 KGHSY, CDR2 FQNENV.

The V and J genes are TRBV30 and TRBJ1-6; TRBD1 agrees at 7 bases. Trimming took 0 bases from V and 7 from J; bases not matched to a gene: 3. Germline-derived CDR1 and CDR2 are GTSNPN and SVGIG (reference sequence). The CDR3 runs to 14 residues. DNA of the CDR3: TGTGCCTGGAGTGTTGGGACAGCCAATTCACCCCTCCACTTT. Amino acids: CAWSVGTANSPLHF.

The rearrangement joins TRBV29-1 to TRBJ2-3; D unclear. V was trimmed by 8 bases and J by 2 bases, leaving 11 bases between them. The CDR3 loop spans 12 amino acids. Germline CDR1 reads SQVTM; CDR2 reads ANQGSEA. The CDR3 loop reads CSLNRDTDTQYF. For the CDR3, the DNA is TGCAGCCTCAACAGAGACACAGATACGCAGTATTTT.

The chain has TRBV11-1 and TRBJ2-1; 11 bases line up with TRBD2. J was trimmed by 9 bases and V by 9 bases; bases with no gene match: 13. Germline CDR1 reads SGHAT; CDR2 reads FQDESV (reference sequence). The CDR3 spans 15 residues. CDR3 sequence reads: CASSGTSGKGVEQFF. The CDR3 DNA sequence: TGTGCCAGTAGCGGGACTAGCGGTAAAGGGGTTGAGCAGTTCTTC.

There are many counts of this clone. The V gene is TRBV10-3, the J gene TRBJ2-3; D is undetermined. Germline V gene lookup returns CDR1 ENHRY and CDR2 SYGVKD. The CDR3 contains 15 residues. Trimming left V 3 bases short and J 1 base short, with 11 bases between. CDR3: CAISDEVKGTDTQYF. DNA of the CDR3: TGTGCCATCAGTGATGAGGTTAAGGGCACAGATACGCAGTATTTT.

J is TRBJ2-3 and V is TRBV27, with 8 positions matching TRBD2. CDR1 and CDR2 from the germline V gene are MNHEY and SMNVEV (reference sequence). The junction had 8 bases not matched to a gene; V was cut back by 10 bases and J by 2 bases. The length of the CDR3 is 14 residues. The CDR3 DNA sequence: TGTGCCACCGGGAGGGGGGGCGACACAGATACGCAGTATTTT. Translating it yields CATGRGGDTDTQYF.

This clone turned up a few times. The chain combines TRBV15 with TRBJ2-7; 9 nucleotides line up with TRBD2. This CDR3 region has 14 residues. Trimming removed 4 bases from V and 0 bases from J; junction bases left unmatched: 1. CDR1 is LNHNV, CDR2 YYDKDF, per germline (reference sequence). The CDR3 coding sequence is TGTGCCACCAGCATTAGCGGGGGCTCCTACGAGCAGTACTTC. It yields the protein CATSISGGSYEQYF.

This clone was recorded a few times. The chain combines TRBV25-1 with TRBJ2-5; 9 bases align to TRBD1. J lost 4 bases, V lost 6 bases, and 6 bases had no gene match. Germline lookup yields CDR1 MGHDK and CDR2 SYGVNS. This CDR3 has 14 residues. The CDR3 DNA is TGTGCCAGCAGACAGACAGGGGGGGGAGAGACCCAGTACTTC. Encoded protein: CASRQTGGGETQYF.

This clone was detected only a few times. The V call is TRBV14, the J call TRBJ1-5; 7 positions match TRBD1. The CDR3 is 14 amino acids. V was clipped by 6 bases and J by 4 bases; unmatched bases: 6. Germline loops: CDR1 SGHDN, CDR2 FVKESK. CDR3 region: CASRGDSSNQPQHF. CDR3 coding DNA: TGTGCCAGCAGAGGGGACAGCTCGAATCAGCCCCAGCATTTT.

This clone was detected many times. The rearrangement links TRBV6-6 to TRBJ2-7; 7 bases agree with TRBD1. Trimming took 7 bases from V and 3 from J; bases not matched to a gene: 6. The CDR3 extends over 13 amino acids. Germline V CDR1 and CDR2: MNHNY, SVGAGI (reference sequence). CDR3: CASMTGQLYEQYF. CDR3 in DNA: TGTGCCAGCATGACGGGACAGCTCTACGAGCAGTACTTC.

This clone was seen many times. The genes are TRBV9 and TRBJ1-6, with 10 bases that match TRBD1. Unmatched junction bases numbered 8, after V lost 4 bases and J lost 7 bases. Germline lookup yields CDR1 SGDLS and CDR2 YYNGEE. CDR3 length: 16 amino acids. DNA for the CDR3: TGTGCCAGCAGCATGGGACAGGGGTTCGAGAATTCACCCCTCCACTTT. Its protein is CASSMGQGFENSPLHF.

The chain combines TRBV5-1 with TRBJ2-5; D not certain. From germline, CDR1 is SGHRS and CDR2 YFSETQ. The CDR3 has 14 residues. The V and J ends lost 1 base and 0 bases respectively, with 7 bases between them. In DNA, the CDR3 is TGCGCCAGCAGCTTGTTGGCTGACCAAGAGACCCAGTACTTC. Translating gives CASSLLADQETQYF.

The chain links TRBV2 to TRBJ2-3; TRBD1 might be the D (7 bases). CDR3 length: 16 amino acids. Looked up from germline, CDR1 is SNHLY and CDR2 is FYNNEI. The V gene lost 3 bases and the J gene lost 3 bases, with 16 bases spanning the gap. CDR3 DNA: TGTGCCAGCAGTGATGTGGGCAGGGGGGCTACAGATACGCAGTATTTT. Amino acid sequence: CASSDVGRGATDTQYF.

A few counts support this clone. The rearrangement links TRBV5-4 to TRBJ2-1; 11 bases fit TRBD2. The CDR3 contains 16 residues. V was clipped by 1 base and J by 5 bases; unmatched bases: 5. In germline, CDR1 is SGHNT, CDR2 YYREEE (reference sequence). Here the CDR3 reads CASSLRLAGHDNEQFF. CDR3 in DNA: TGTGCCAGCAGCTTGCGACTAGCGGGACACGACAATGAGCAGTTCTTC.

This clone occurred many times. The chain couples TRBV4-2 to TRBJ2-1; 7 bases align to TRBD1. Germline CDR1 LGHNA, CDR2 YNFKEQ. The CDR3 loop spans 17 amino acids. The J segment lost 6 bases and the V segment lost 0 bases, leaving 11 bases of the junction unmatched. Here the CDR3 reads CASSQDPGTVGINEQFF. For the CDR3, the DNA is TGTGCCAGCAGCCAAGATCCCGGGACAGTGGGTATCAATGAGCAGTTCTTC.

The J gene is TRBJ2-5, the V gene TRBV30; D may be TRBD2 (6 bases). Germline values: CDR1 GTSNPN, CDR2 SVGIG (reference sequence). CDR3 length equals 13 residues. The ends were cut back, 0 bases at V and 5 bases at J, with 10 bases in the middle. CDR3 coding DNA: TGTGCCTGGAGTGTACCGGGGGTGGAGACCCAGTACTTC. Its protein product is CAWSVPGVETQYF.

In its sample, this clone was seen a few times. This chain connects TRBV11-2 to TRBJ1-2; 9 nucleotides align to TRBD1. The germline CDR1 and CDR2 sequences are SGHAT and FQNNGV. J gave up 8 bases and V 5 bases, and 9 bases lay outside the gene matches. There are 14 residues in the CDR3. The CDR3 region is CASSGGQGLGGYTF. The CDR3 DNA is TGTGCCAGCAGCGGGGGACAGGGATTGGGGGGCTACACCTTC.